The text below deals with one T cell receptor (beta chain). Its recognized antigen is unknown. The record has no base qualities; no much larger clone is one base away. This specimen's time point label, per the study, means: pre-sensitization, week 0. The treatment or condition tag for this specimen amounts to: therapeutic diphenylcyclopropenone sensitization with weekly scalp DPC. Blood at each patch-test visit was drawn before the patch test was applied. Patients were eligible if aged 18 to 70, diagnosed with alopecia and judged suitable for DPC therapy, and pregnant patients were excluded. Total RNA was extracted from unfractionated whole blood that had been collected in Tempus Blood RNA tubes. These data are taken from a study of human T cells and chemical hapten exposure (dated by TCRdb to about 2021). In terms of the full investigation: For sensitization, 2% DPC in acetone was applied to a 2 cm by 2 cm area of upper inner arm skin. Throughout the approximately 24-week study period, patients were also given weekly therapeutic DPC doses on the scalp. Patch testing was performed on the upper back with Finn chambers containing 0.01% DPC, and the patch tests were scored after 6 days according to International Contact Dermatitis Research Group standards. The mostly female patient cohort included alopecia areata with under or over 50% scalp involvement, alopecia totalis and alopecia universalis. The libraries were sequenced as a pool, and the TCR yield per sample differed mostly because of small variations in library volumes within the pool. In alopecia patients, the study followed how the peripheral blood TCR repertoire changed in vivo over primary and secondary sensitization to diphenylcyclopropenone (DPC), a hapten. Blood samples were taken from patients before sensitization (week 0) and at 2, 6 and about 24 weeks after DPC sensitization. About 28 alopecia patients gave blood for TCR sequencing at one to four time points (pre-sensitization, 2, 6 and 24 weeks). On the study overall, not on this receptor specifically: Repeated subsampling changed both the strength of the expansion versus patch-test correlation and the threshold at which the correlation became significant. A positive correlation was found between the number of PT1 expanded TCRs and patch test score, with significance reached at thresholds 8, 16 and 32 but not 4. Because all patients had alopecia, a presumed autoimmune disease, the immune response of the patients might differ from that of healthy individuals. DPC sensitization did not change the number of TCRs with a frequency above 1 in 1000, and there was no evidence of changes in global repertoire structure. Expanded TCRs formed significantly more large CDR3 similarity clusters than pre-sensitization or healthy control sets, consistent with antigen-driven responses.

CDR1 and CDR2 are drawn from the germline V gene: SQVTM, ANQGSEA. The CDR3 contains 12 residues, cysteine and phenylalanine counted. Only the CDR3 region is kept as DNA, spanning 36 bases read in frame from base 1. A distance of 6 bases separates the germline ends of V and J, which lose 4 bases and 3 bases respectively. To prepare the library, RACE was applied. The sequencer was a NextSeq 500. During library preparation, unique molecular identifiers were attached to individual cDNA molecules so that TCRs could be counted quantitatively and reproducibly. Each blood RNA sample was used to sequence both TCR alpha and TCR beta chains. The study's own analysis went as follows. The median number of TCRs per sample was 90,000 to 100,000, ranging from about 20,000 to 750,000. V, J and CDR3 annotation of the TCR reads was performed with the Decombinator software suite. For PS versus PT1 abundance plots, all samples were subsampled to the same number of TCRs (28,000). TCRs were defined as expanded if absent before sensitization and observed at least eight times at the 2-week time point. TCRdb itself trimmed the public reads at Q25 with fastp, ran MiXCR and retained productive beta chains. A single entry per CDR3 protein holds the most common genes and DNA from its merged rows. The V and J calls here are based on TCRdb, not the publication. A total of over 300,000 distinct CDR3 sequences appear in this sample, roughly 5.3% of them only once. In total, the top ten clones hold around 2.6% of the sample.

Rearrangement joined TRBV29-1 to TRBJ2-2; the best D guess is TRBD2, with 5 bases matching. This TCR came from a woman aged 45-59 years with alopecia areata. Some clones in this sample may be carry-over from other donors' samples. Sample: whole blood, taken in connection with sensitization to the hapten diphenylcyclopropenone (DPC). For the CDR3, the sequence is CSVGRDTGELFF. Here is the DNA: TGCAGCGTTGGGCGGGACACCGGGGAGCTGTTTTTT.